This T cell receptor (beta chain) was captured in a study of cytomegalovirus exposure and HLA in healthy donors (dated by TCRdb to about 2017). For the study in its entirety: An earlier analysis of approximately 640 of the donors reported 250 to 300 Gb of sequence data and roughly 100 million unique TCR beta sequences from approximately 180 million T cells. The study used immunosequencing to profile the T cell repertoires of hundreds of subjects and linked those repertoires to cytomegalovirus serostatus. Along with the roughly 670-subject first cohort, a separate validation cohort of over 90 different subjects was used. Donor age, sex, ethnicity and CMV serostatus were collected together with the repertoire data. Because of strong linkage in the cohort, roughly 5 DR-DQ haplotypes were treated as single units for association and clustering. The study aimed to test whether cataloging public T cell receptors could reveal signatures of past pathogen exposure. To predict cytomegalovirus infection status, the study brought together high-throughput TCR immunosequencing, statistical association of individual TCRs with disease status, and machine learning. An earlier analysis of 450 to 750 of the donors used high-throughput TCR beta sequencing to judge whether each TCR beta V gene segment behaved as functional or pseudogenic. The number of donors typed differed by locus, with 629-630 for A, B, C, DRB1 and DQB1, 522 for DQA1, 600 to 610 for DPA1, and approximately 470 for DPB1. To study patterns of TCR occurrence, a later analysis re-analyzed previously published TCR beta repertoires from more than 550 donors and added high-resolution HLA genotyping. Rather than using new phenotypic data, the later analysis identified candidate immune exposures from TCR beta sequences and from how often those sequences occurred across donors. Of the roughly 400 genotyped donors, 65% to 90% fell in the genetic ancestry cluster associated with self-reported Caucasian donors. A later genetic analysis used genome-wide SNP genotypes for about 65% of the 666 donors, treating that subset as a discovery cohort. Every discovery cohort repertoire had been produced on one sequencing platform. Among 300 to 450 genotyped donors of the cohort, an average of approximately 240,000 unique TCR beta nucleotide sequences were sequenced per donor, roughly 18% of them non-productive. Approximately 330 gigabases of sequencing data and around 88 million unique TCR sequences made up an early release that covered 500 to 700 HLA-typed donors. HLA typing covered class I and class II loci at four-digit resolution.

The cohort comprised around 700 healthy bone marrow donors. At the time of sampling, every cohort member was nominally healthy, though immune exposures that went unrecorded were likely present. The donor was CMV seropositive and belonged to the group of about 290 seropositive cohort members. A peripheral blood sample was provided by each donor, and peripheral blood mononuclear cells were used for TCR beta sequencing. Genomic DNA was extracted from the blood cell samples with the Qiagen DNeasy Blood Extraction Kit. CDR1 LGHNA and CDR2 YNFKEQ are derived from the germline V gene. The CDR3 measures 14 amino acids from cysteine to phenylalanine. The sequence is cut down to CDR3 DNA, 42 bases in frame from base 1. V is trimmed back by 2 bases and J by 7 bases, and the junction contains 3 bases that no gene match accounts for. Receptor amplification or capture employed the immunoSEQ multiplex PCR assay. A mixture of 60 forward primers for TCR Vbeta segments and 13 reverse primers for TCR Jbeta segments was used in the multiplex PCR. The CDR3 region of rearranged TCR beta genes was amplified from genomic DNA with a multiplex PCR assay. The Illumina HiSeq System was used to sequence the amplified TCR beta libraries as 87-base-pair reads. On the study's bioinformatics: A later analysis counted about 80 million unique TCR beta chains across the 690 or so repertoires, and 9.5 million to 11 million of these chains were shared by at least two donors. A nearest-neighbor algorithm error-corrected the raw reads and collapsed the reads into unique sequences, merging closely related sequences to remove PCR and sequencing errors. V, D and J gene segments were assigned by aligning CDR3 sequences to IMGT reference sequences. For a sequence to be retained, a match of at least six nucleotides was required to both a V gene segment and a J gene segment. Rearrangements were classified as productive when the CDR3 lacked stop codons and remained in frame with V and J, and all other rearrangements were classified as non-productive. CDR3 was defined by IMGT convention, running from the second conserved V-encoded cysteine to the conserved J-encoded phenylalanine. The earlier analysis of about 560 of the donors excluded any sequence lacking an unambiguous match to a single V gene segment. In an earlier analysis of 587 of the donors, V segments were called functional above 56.7% productive rearrangements and were called segregating when the between-donor standard deviation exceeded 5%. A statistical classification framework was developed to diagnose cytomegalovirus status using the catalog of TCR beta chain sequences. A later analysis assigned V and J genes by comparing TCR nucleotide sequences with IMGT/GENE-DB human TR gene sequences. The TCRdist pipeline was used in a later analysis to assign CDR3 sequences and most-parsimonious VDJ recombination scenarios. In a later analysis, each TCR beta chain was defined by its CDR3 amino acid sequence together with its V-gene family, and reads without a unique V-gene family were excluded. In a later analysis, 450 to 600 highly shared, low-generation-probability nucleotide sequences were removed to address suspected cross-contamination and a sequencing artifact. A later analysis calculated a clonal expansion index for each public chain from normalized within-repertoire ranks of inferred template counts. Generation probabilities in a later analysis came from a VDJ recombination model fitted to out-of-frame rearrangements, and those results were checked against IGoR. In a later analysis, hypergeometric tests were used to score TCR-TCR, TCR-HLA and TCR-CMV co-occurrence, with a repertoire-size bias correction applied to TCR pairs. False discovery rates were estimated in a later analysis by permuting HLA or CMV assignments 20 times. In a later analysis, co-occurring TCRs were grouped using DBSCAN, and TCRdist sequence similarity was added for clustering within HLA-allele-positive subsets. Repertoires with fewer than 30,000 or more than 120,000 public chains were left out of co-occurrence clustering, as were about five repertoires with anomalous nucleotide sharing. Drawn from immuneACCESS, this table holds only the in-frame rearrangements with V and J called that TCRdb kept. Clones are partly lost; checked studies trace under half to an unresolved V gene and leave the rest unexplained. The D gene and trimming were derived from the DNA, and the V and J assignments and clone size from that table. The sample table shows fewer than 200,000 clones, and 80% are seen once. The ten largest account for 8.5% to 10% of the sample.

Results the study describes overall, beyond this receptor: At a false discovery rate of 0.05, a later analysis linked 15,000 to 20,000 TCR beta sequences to specific HLA alleles. In both the original and validation cohorts, the classifier was reported to diagnose cytomegalovirus status with high specificity and sensitivity. Because counts were too low, more than 15 rarely observed V segments, including chromosome 9 orphons, were left out of the earlier analysis of approximately 580 of the donors. Linkage disequilibrium might explain the correlated functional status among segregating V segments, but an unknown experimental factor could not be ruled out. When HLA alleles, especially DR and DQ, strongly co-occurred, attributing TCR associations to individual alleles was difficult. An association between a missense DCLRE1C variant and V-gene and J-gene trimming of TCR beta chains was found in a later genetic analysis and replicated in an independent cohort. Immune exposure information for the cohort was limited to CMV serostatus. Across donors, most TCR sequences were observed very rarely, whereas some public TCRs were present in many individuals. Because HLA typing was missing for some donors at each locus, association tests included only the typed subset. A few of the identified cytomegalovirus-associated TCR beta chains were confirmed in vitro to be specific for cytomegalovirus antigens. A further reported finding was that TCR beta sequences accurately predicted the HLA-A and HLA-B alleles for most subjects in the first cohort. In a later genetic analysis, fewer N-insertions in productive TCRs were reported among donors in an Asian-associated ancestry cluster than the roughly 700-donor mean. In an earlier analysis of a few hundred of the donors, most TCR beta V segments were observed in productive rearrangements about 87% or about 30% of the time, broadly matching IMGT annotations. A later analysis found that HLA-associated TCR beta chains were more clonally expanded and had lower generation probabilities than equally common non-associated chains. The sequencing pipeline was judged likely to have produced a cluster of highly shared sequence variants as a technical artifact. According to the authors, the approach could potentially be generalized to other disease states and immunological phenotypes. This cohort had only TCR beta chains sequenced, and the lack of alpha or paired-chain data limited which features could be detected. Sequencing depth was assumed to be roughly uniform across donors in the presence/absence analyses, though that assumption may not hold. According to a later analysis, parvovirus B19, influenza, CMV and Epstein-Barr virus appeared linked to several top co-occurrence clusters. In the study, some 160 TCR beta chains were listed as associated with cytomegalovirus. In a later analysis, the rate of TCR association differed among HLA loci, with DRB1 alleles having the most associated TCRs and HLA-C alleles having the fewest. Some IMGT-functional V segments, including TRBV6-2 and TRBV6-3, could not be told apart with the 87-base-pair reads, so those segments were excluded. In a later analysis, most CMV-associated TCR beta chains were found to appear HLA-restricted, with HLA associations seemingly driven largely by CMV exposure.

As to this clone: No antigen is known for it. Per-base qualities were not stored, and no clone one base away is much larger.

This receptor was obtained from a man aged 18 to 30 in good health and CMV-seropositive. The chain couples TRBV4-2 to TRBJ2-1; 9 bases in between match TRBD2. Source material: PBMCs. The encoded CDR3 is CASSQTGLANEQFF. The nucleotide sequence reads as follows: TGTGCCAGCAGCCAAACCGGACTAGCGAATGAGCAGTTCTTC.